This T cell receptor (beta chain) came from a study of cytomegalovirus exposure and HLA in healthy donors. Findings and limits, study-wide: Most TCR sequences were seen very rarely across donors, but some public TCRs occurred in many.

Germline assignment: CDR1 MNHEY and CDR2 SMNVEV (reference sequence). This CDR3 comprises 16 residues. V lost 8 bases to trimming and J lost 4 bases; unmatched junction nucleotides: 9. The PCR was carried out with 60 Vbeta primers and 13 Jbeta primers. Assay used: immunoSEQ multiplex PCR; TCRdb lists only in-frame clones, some missing. The sample contains approximately 190,000 clones, roughly four fifths of which appear only once. Note on this clone: Antigen specificity is unknown.

The TCR comes from a man in his forties or fifties in good health and CMV-seropositive. The chain is built from TRBV27 and TRBJ2-3; 13 nucleotides line up with TRBD2. Sequenced input: PBMCs. CDR3 residues: CASGLAGARPSDTQYF. The CDR3, as DNA: TGTGCCAGCGGACTAGCGGGGGCGAGGCCTTCAGATACGCAGTATTTT.